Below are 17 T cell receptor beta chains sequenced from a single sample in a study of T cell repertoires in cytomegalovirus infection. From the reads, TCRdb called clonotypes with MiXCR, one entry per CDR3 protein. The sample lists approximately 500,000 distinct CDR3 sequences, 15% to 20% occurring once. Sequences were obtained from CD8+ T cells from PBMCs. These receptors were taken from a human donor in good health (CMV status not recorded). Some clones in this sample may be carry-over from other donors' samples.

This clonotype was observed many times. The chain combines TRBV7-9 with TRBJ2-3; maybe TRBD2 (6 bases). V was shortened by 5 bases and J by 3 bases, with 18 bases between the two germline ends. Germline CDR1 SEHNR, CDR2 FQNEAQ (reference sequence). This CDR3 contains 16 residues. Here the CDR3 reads CASSPPGRGGTDTQYF. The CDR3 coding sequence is TGTGCCAGCAGCCCACCGGGGCGGGGAGGTACAGATACGCAGTATTTT.

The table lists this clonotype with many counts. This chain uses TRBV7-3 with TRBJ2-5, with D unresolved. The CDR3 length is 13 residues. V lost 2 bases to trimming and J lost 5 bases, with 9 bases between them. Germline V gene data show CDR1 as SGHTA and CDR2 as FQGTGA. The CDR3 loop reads CASSLSISETQYF. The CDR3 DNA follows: TGTGCCAGCAGCTTATCGATCAGCGAGACCCAGTACTTC.

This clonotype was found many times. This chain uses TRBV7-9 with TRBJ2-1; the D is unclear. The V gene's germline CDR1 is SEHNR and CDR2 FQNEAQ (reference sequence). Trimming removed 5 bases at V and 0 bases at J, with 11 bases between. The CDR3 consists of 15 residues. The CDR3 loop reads CASSHIVGSYNEQFF. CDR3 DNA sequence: TGTGCCAGCAGCCATATAGTCGGCTCCTACAATGAGCAGTTCTTC.

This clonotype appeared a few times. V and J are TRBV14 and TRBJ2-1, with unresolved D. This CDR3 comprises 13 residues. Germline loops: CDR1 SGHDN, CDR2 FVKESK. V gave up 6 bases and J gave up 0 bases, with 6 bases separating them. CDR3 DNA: TGTGCCAGCAGACACCACTCCTACAATGAGCAGTTCTTC. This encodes CASRHHSYNEQFF.

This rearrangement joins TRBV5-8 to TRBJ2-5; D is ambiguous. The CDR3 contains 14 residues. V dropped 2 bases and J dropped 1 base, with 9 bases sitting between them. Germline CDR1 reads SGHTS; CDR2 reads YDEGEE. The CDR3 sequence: CASSFRQIQETQYF. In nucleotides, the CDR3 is TGTGCCAGCAGCTTTAGGCAGATCCAAGAGACCCAGTACTTC.

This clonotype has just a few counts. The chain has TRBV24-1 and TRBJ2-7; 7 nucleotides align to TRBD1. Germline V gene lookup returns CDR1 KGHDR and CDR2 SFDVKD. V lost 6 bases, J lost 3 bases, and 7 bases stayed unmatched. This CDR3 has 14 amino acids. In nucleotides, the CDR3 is TGTGCCACCAGTCGAACGGGACAGAGCTACGAGCAGTACTTC. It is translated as CATSRTGQSYEQYF.

The DNA of the CDR3 is TGTGCCAGCAGCGTGGAAGGGGTGGAGACCCAGTACTTC. Its protein product is CASSVEGVETQYF. The chain joins TRBV9 to TRBJ2-5, with D perhaps matching TRBD1 (5 bases). Trimming shortened V by 2 bases and J by 5 bases, and 10 bases separated the two germline ends. The CDR3 is made up of 13 amino acids. Germline CDR1 is SGDLS and CDR2 is YYNGEE.

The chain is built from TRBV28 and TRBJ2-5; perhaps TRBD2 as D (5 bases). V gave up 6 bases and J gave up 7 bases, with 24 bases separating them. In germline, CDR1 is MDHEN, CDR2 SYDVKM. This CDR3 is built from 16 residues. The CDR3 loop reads CASSPPPALREGTQYF. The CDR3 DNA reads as TGTGCCAGCAGCCCTCCCCCGGCTCTTCGTGAGGGGACCCAGTACTTC.

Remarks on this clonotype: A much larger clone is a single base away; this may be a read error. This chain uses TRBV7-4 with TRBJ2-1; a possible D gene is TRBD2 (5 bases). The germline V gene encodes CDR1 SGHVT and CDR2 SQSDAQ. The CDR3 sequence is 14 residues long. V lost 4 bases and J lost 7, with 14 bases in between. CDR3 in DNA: TGTGCCAGCAGCTCCCCGAGGGTAGGGAATGAGCAGTTCTTC. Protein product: CASSSPRVGNEQFF.

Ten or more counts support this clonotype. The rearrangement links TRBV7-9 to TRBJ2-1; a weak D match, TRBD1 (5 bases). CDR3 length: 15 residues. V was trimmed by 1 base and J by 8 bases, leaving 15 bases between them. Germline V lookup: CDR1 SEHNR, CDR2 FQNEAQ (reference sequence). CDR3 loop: CASSLGGAGLDEQFF. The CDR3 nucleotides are TGTGCCAGCAGCTTAGGTGGGGCCGGATTAGATGAGCAGTTCTTC.

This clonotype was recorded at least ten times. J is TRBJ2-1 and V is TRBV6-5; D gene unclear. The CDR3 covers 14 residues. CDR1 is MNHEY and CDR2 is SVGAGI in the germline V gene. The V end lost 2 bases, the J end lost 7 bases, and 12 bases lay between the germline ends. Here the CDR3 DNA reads TGTGCCAGCAGTTACCGCGGTATGAGTAATGAGCAGTTCTTC. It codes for CASSYRGMSNEQFF.

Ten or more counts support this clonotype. CDR3 sequence reads: CASSSNLGQGVFSGNTIYF. The CDR3 bases are TGTGCCAGCAGCTCAAACCTTGGGCAGGGCGTATTCTCCGGAAACACCATATATTTT. The chain is built from TRBV7-9 and TRBJ1-3, with D possibly matching TRBD1 (5 bases). Trimming pared 4 bases from V and 4 bases from J, leaving 26 bases between. CDR1 and CDR2 (germline): SEHNR, FQNEAQ (reference sequence). The CDR3 runs to 19 residues.

The CDR3, as DNA: TGTGCCAGTAGTATGTTCCGGGGGATGAACACTGAAGCTTTCTTT. It is translated as CASSMFRGMNTEAFF. The chain carries TRBV19 and TRBJ1-1, with D perhaps TRBD1 (5 bases). CDR3 length: 15 residues. Germline V lookup: CDR1 LNHDA, CDR2 SQIVND (reference sequence). The germline V and J ends were trimmed by 3 bases and 0 bases, with 11 bases remaining between them.

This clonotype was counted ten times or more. CDR3 amino acids: CASSLSGEGFREQYF. In DNA form, the CDR3 reads TGTGCCAGCAGTTTATCGGGGGAAGGGTTCCGGGAGCAGTACTTC. The genes are TRBV27 and TRBJ2-7; D may be TRBD1 or TRBD2 (5 bases each). V lost 0 bases, J lost 7 bases, and 16 bases lay in between. Germline V gene lookup returns CDR1 MNHEY and CDR2 SMNVEV (reference sequence). The CDR3 covers 15 residues.

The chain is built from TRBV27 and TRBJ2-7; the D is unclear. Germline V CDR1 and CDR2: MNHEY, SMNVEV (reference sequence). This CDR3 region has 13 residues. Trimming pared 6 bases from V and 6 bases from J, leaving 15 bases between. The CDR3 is CASSYGRRGEQYF. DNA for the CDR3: TGTGCCAGCAGCTACGGAAGGCGAGGCGAGCAGTACTTC.

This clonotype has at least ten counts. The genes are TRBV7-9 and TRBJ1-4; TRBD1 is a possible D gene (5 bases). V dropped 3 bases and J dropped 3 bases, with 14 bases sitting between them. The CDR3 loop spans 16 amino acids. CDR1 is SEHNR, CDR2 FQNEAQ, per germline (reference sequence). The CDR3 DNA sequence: TGTGCCAGCAGCTTTGCGGGGGGGATGGCTAATGAAAAACTGTTTTTT. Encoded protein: CASSFAGGMANEKLFF.

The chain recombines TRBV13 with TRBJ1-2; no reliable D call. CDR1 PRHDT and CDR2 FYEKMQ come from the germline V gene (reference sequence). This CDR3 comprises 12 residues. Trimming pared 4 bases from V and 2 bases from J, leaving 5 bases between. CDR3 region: CASSSENYGYTF. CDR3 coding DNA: TGTGCCAGCAGCTCAGAGAACTATGGCTACACCTTC.